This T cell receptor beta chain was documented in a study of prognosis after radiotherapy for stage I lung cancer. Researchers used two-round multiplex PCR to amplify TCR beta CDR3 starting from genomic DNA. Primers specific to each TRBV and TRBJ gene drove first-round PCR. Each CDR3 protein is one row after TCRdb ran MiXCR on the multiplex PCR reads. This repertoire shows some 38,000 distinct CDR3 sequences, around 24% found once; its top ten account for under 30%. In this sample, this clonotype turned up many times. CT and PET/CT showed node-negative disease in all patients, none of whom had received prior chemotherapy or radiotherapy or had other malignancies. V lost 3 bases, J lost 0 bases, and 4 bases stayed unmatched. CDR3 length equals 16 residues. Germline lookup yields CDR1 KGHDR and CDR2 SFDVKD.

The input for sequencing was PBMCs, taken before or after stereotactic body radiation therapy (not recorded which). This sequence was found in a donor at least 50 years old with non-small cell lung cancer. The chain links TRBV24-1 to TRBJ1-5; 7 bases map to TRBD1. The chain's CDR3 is CATSDTRQGSNQPQHF. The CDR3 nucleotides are TGTGCCACCAGTGATACCAGACAGGGTAGCAATCAGCCCCAGCATTTT.